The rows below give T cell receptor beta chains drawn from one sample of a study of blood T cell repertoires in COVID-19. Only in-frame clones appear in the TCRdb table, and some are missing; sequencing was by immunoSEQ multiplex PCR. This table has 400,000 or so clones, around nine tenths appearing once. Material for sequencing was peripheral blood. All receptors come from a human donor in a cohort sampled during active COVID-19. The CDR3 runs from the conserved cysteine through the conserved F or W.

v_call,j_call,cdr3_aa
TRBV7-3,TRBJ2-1,CASSLGLAGNEQFF
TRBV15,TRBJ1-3,CATSRDRGISGNTIYF
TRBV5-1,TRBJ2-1,CASSLSSGSSYNEQFF
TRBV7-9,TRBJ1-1,CASSHRVRGVSNTEAFF
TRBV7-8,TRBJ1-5,CASSLQGVRSNQPQHF
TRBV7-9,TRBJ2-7,CASSSGTGRSYEQYF
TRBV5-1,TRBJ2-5,CASSSRKQGSQETQYF
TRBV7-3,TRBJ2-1,CASSLRNNEQFF
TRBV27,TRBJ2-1,CASSPGTSGSNEQFF
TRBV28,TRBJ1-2,CASSLARQGHYGYTF
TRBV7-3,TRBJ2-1,CASSFRAGETYNEQFF
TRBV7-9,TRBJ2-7,CASSLTSGAYEQYF
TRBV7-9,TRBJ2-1,CASSLAPGGPFF
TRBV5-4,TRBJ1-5,CASSLGQGSNQPQHF
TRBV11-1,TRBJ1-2,CASSPDRGYGYTF
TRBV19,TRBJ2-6,CASTNTISGANVLTF
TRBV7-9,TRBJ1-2,CASSLYYSTGDRYGYTF
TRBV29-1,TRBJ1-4,CSVLAGGDEKLFF
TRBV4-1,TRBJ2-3,CASSQPEGQGRDTQYF
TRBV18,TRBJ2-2,CASSRLSNTGELFF
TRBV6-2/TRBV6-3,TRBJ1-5,CASSKLRDQFSNQPQHF
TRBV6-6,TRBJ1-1,CASRNDRNTEAFF
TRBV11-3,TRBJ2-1,CASSLRQGSYNEQFF
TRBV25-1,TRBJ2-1,CASSGWFRGPANEQFF
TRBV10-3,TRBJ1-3,CAISEGHRTGNTIYF
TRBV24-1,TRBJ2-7,CATSEDTGGEQYF
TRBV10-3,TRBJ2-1,CAISIGPGTSGNQFF
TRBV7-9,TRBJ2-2,CASSLVQATGELFF
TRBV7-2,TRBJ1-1,CASSSPGQGNTEAFF
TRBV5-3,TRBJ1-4,CARSPGTGPNEKLFF
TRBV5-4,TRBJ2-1,CASSYGTSGYNEQFF
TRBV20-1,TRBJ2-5,CSASSRGRGDQETQYF
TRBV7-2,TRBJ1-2,CASSPGAGAGGYTF
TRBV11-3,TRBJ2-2,CASSSGSSYTGELFF
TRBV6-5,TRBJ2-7,CASSYWGSGDEQYF
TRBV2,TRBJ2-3,CASSSSGYTDTQYF
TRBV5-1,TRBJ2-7,CASSLVGTGGTYEQYF
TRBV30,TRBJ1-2,CAWSAQGNYGYTF
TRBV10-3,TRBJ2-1,CAISGFQGAYNEQFF
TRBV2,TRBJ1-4,CASSSPGDLEEKLFF
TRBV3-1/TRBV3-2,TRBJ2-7,CASSQGVGAGIDEQYF
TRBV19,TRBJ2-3,CASSLKRTSADTQYF
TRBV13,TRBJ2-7,CASSSPTSGDYEQYF